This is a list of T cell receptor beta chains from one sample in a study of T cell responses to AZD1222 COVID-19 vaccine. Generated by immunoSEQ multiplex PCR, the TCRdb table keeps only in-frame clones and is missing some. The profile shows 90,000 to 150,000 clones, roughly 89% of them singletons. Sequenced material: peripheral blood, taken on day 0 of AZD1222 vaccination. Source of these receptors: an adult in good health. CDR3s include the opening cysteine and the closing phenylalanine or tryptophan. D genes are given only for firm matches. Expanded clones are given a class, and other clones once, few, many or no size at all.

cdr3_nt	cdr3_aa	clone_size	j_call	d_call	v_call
TGTGCCTGGAGTACAGGAAACTACGAGCAGTACTTC	CAWSTGNYEQYF	few	TRBJ2-7	.	TRBV30
TGTGCCAGCAGCCCCAGACAGTTGAACACCGGGGAGCTGTTTTTT	CASSPRQLNTGELFF	.	TRBJ2-2	.	TRBV5-8
TGTGCCTGGAAGCCGGGGGTGACAACTGAAGCTTTCTTT	CAWKPGVTTEAFF	.	TRBJ1-1	.	TRBV30
TGTGCCAGCAGTGACGTCTCCGCGGGCAATCAGCCCCAGCATTTT	CASSDVSAGNQPQHF	.	TRBJ1-5	.	TRBV2
TGTGCCACCAGCAAGCGGTCGGGAGGCTCCTACGAGCAGTACTTC	CATSKRSGGSYEQYF	.	TRBJ2-7	TRBD2	TRBV15
TGTGCCAGCAGCCCCGGGAACACCGGGGAGCTGTTTTTT	CASSPGNTGELFF	once	TRBJ2-2	.	TRBV6-5
TGTGCCAGCAGTACGATTAGAGGGGCGTTTTCCTACGAGCAGTACTTC	CASSTIRGAFSYEQYF	.	TRBJ2-7	.	TRBV11-2
TGTGCCAGCAGCGTAGATGGGACCCCCAATTCACCCCTCCACTTT	CASSVDGTPNSPLHF	.	TRBJ1-6	.	TRBV9
TGTGCCAGCAGGTCCACAGGAAGCACAGATACGCAGTATTTT	CASRSTGSTDTQYF	.	TRBJ2-3	.	TRBV6-5
TGCGCCAGCAGCTTGGAGGACTACGAGCAGTACTTC	CASSLEDYEQYF	once	TRBJ2-7	.	TRBV5-1
TGTGCCAGCAGCCCTGAGGGCCTTTTCTCTGGAAACACCATATATTTT	CASSPEGLFSGNTIYF	.	TRBJ1-3	.	TRBV9
TGTGCCATCAGTGAAGGGGGTCCGGGCACTAATGAAAAACTGTTTTTT	CAISEGGPGTNEKLFF	.	TRBJ1-4	.	TRBV10-3
TGTGCCAGTAGTATTCCCGGGGTCTATGGCTACACCTTC	CASSIPGVYGYTF	.	TRBJ1-2	.	TRBV19
TGTGCCAGCAGTCCGGACGGTCCCTCCTACAATGAGCAGTTCTTC	CASSPDGPSYNEQFF	.	TRBJ2-1	.	TRBV28
TGTGCCAGCAGCGTAGATAGGGGGAATGAGCAGTTCTTC	CASSVDRGNEQFF	.	TRBJ2-1	.	TRBV9
TGTGCCAGCAGCCCTCGACAGGGGCGCGAGCAGTACTTC	CASSPRQGREQYF	few	TRBJ2-7	TRBD1	TRBV12-3/TRBV12-4
TGTGCCAGCTCACCCACCGCGGGGGAGACCCAGTACTTC	CASSPTAGETQYF	.	TRBJ2-5	.	TRBV18
TGTGCCAGCGGGCGGCTGGGACAGGGGGATCCTAAGGCCAAAAACATTCAGTACTTC	CASGRLGQGDPKAKNIQYF	.	TRBJ2-4	TRBD1	TRBV27
TGTGCCAGCTCACCAGGGGGGGAGCAGTACTTC	CASSPGGEQYF	few	TRBJ2-7	.	TRBV18
TGCGCCAGCAGCACCGGACACGCGGATTCACCCCTCCACTTT	CASSTGHADSPLHF	.	TRBJ1-6	.	TRBV5-1
TGTGCCAGCTCACCCGTACAGGGATCTGGAAACACCATATATTTT	CASSPVQGSGNTIYF	.	TRBJ1-3	.	TRBV18
TGTGCCACCAGTGGCGGCGGGGACACTGAAGCTTTCTTT	CATSGGGDTEAFF	.	TRBJ1-1	.	TRBV24-1
TGTGCCAGTAGTATAAAGGGGGCAGGGAACACTGAAGCTTTCTTT	CASSIKGAGNTEAFF	once	TRBJ1-1	TRBD1	TRBV19
TGTGCCAGCTCAGAAGGGGGACAGTCCTACTCCTACAATGAGCAGTTCTTC	CASSEGGQSYSYNEQFF	.	TRBJ2-1	TRBD1	TRBV11-2
TGCAGCGTGGGACAGGGAACTGAAAAACTGTTTTTT	CSVGQGTEKLFF	.	TRBJ1-4	TRBD1	TRBV29-1
TGTGCCAGCAGTATAACGGTCTCCTCTGGAAACACCATATATTTT	CASSITVSSGNTIYF	.	TRBJ1-3	.	TRBV6-5
TGCGCCAGCAGCTTGGGGGACCCTGGCGCTGAAGCTTTCTTT	CASSLGDPGAEAFF	.	TRBJ1-1	.	TRBV5-1
TGCGCCAGCAGCTCAGGGGAGGGACTGTTTTTT	CASSSGEGLFF	.	TRBJ1-4	.	TRBV5-1
TGTGCCACCGGCCACAGGGACACCATATATTTT	CATGHRDTIYF	.	TRBJ1-3	.	TRBV24-1
TGTGCCAGCAGTGAGATTAGCAATCAGCCCCAGCATTTT	CASSEISNQPQHF	.	TRBJ1-5	.	TRBV6-1
TGTGCCAGTAGTATAGCAGAAGGAGGGAACACTGAAGCTTTCTTT	CASSIAEGGNTEAFF	.	TRBJ1-1	.	TRBV19
TGCGCCAGCAGACGACTAGCGGGAGACTCCTACGAGCAGTACTTC	CASRRLAGDSYEQYF	.	TRBJ2-7	TRBD2	TRBV5-1
TGTGCCAGCAGTGAATTCCCCTCCTTGACAGGGTCGGGAGAAAAACTGTTTTTT	CASSEFPSLTGSGEKLFF	.	TRBJ1-4	TRBD1	TRBV2
TGTGCCAGTAGGTCCGCGGGGCCCTATGGCTACACCTTC	CASRSAGPYGYTF	.	TRBJ1-2	.	TRBV19
TGTGCCTCCTCCCGGGGGAACACTGAAGCTTTCTTT	CASSRGNTEAFF	.	TRBJ1-1	.	TRBV30
TGTGCCACCAGTGACTCGTCGCCGGGGGGCAATCAGCCCCAGCATTTT	CATSDSSPGGNQPQHF	.	TRBJ1-5	.	TRBV24-1
TGTGCCAGTAGTTTTGACCGGGACAGGGGAAGCAATCAGCCCCAGCATTTT	CASSFDRDRGSNQPQHF	.	TRBJ1-5	TRBD1	TRBV19
TGTGCCAGCAGCGGCGACAGGTTGAACACTGAAGCTTTCTTT	CASSGDRLNTEAFF	.	TRBJ1-1	.	TRBV2
TGTGCCAGCCGACTATCGTTATCGGGAAATCAGCCCCAGCATTTT	CASRLSLSGNQPQHF	.	TRBJ1-5	.	TRBV28
TGTGCCAGCAGCCCACCCGGTCGATCAAATGAGCAGTTCTTC	CASSPPGRSNEQFF	.	TRBJ2-1	.	TRBV7-9
TGCGCCAGCCGCGGACGCGGCGTGTTCTTC	CASRGRGVFF	.	TRBJ2-1	.	TRBV10-1
TGTGCCAGCAGTTGGCGGCCGCGCACAGATACGCAGTATTTT	CASSWRPRTDTQYF	.	TRBJ2-3	.	TRBV3-1/TRBV3-2
TGTGCCAGCAGCGCACAGGGGGGATGGCAGCCCCAGCATTTT	CASSAQGGWQPQHF	.	TRBJ1-5	TRBD1	TRBV9
TGTGCCTGGAGTGTTAGACAGGGGGAGAATGGCTACACCTTC	CAWSVRQGENGYTF	.	TRBJ1-2	TRBD1	TRBV30
TGTGCCAGCAGTTACGTAGGGCAGGGGGGCGAGCAGTACTTC	CASSYVGQGGEQYF	.	TRBJ2-7	.	TRBV6-5
TGTGCCAGCAGCCACGGGACAGGGGGGTTCGGCTACACCTTC	CASSHGTGGFGYTF	.	TRBJ1-2	TRBD1	TRBV3-1/TRBV3-2